Shown below are 9 T cell receptor beta chains from a single sample sequenced in a study of T cells after yellow fever vaccination. TCRdb reprocessed the 5' RACE reads via MiXCR and lists one record per CDR3 protein. The repertoire holds just under 600,000 distinct CDR3 sequences, with around an eighth as singletons. The sample was PBMCs, taken on the day of the yellow fever booster vaccination. The receptors stem from a young man who received the YFV17D yellow fever vaccine.

The rearrangement uses TRBV29-1 and TRBJ2-3; 16 positions agree with TRBD2. Germline CDR1 reads SQVTM; CDR2 reads ANQGSEA. V lost 2 bases to trimming and J lost 7 bases; unmatched junction nucleotides: 3. The CDR3 spans 15 residues. The CDR3 spells CSVESGLAGGNTQYF. CDR3 nucleotides: TGCAGCGTTGAATCGGGACTAGCGGGAGGGAATACGCAGTATTTT.

This clonotype was seen a handful of times. The chain has TRBV11-2 and TRBJ2-1, with 9 nucleotides matching TRBD2. Germline trimming cut 0 bases from V and 8 bases from J; bases unmatched to any gene: 17. The CDR3 runs to 19 residues. The germline CDR1 and CDR2 sequences are SGHAT and FQNNGV. This chain's CDR3 is CASSLDRTMAGGQTHEQFF. The DNA for the CDR3 is TGTGCCAGCAGCTTAGATCGAACTATGGCGGGAGGGCAGACACATGAGCAGTTCTTC.

The chain has TRBV7-9 and TRBJ2-7, with 10 bases fitting TRBD1. J lost 6 bases, V lost 5 bases, and 10 bases had no gene match. The CDR3 length is 15 residues. Germline CDR1 SEHNR, CDR2 FQNEAQ (reference sequence). The DNA of the CDR3 is TGTGCCAGCAGCCATGGACAGGGGGTGATCGGCGAGCAGTACTTC. Translated: CASSHGQGVIGEQYF.

This clonotype was detected only a few times. The chain joins TRBV5-1 to TRBJ2-7, with D perhaps matching TRBD1 (6 bases). The CDR3 loop spans 14 amino acids. Germline V gene data show CDR1 as SGHRS and CDR2 as YFSETQ. Trimming shortened V by 2 bases and J by 4 bases, and 13 bases separated the two germline ends. CDR3 region: CASSFGDTLYEQYF. In nucleotides, the CDR3 is TGCGCCAGCAGCTTTGGGGACACCTTATACGAGCAGTACTTC.

This chain connects TRBV11-2 to TRBJ2-3; TRBD2 matches at 7 bases. Germline V CDR1 and CDR2: SGHAT, FQNNGV. With 4 bases clipped from V and 1 base from J, the junction kept 14 bases outside the gene matches. The CDR3 totals 18 residues. CDR3 coding DNA: TGTGCCAGCAGCTGGTTTGGAGCGGGATATCGGGGCACAGATACGCAGTATTTT. This sequence encodes CASSWFGAGYRGTDTQYF.

V gene TRBV3-1 combines with J gene TRBJ2-7; 7 nucleotides line up with TRBD2. The CDR3 is 14 amino acids. Trimming at V came to 0 bases and at J to 3 bases, leaving 2 bases not matched to a gene. Germline V gives CDR1 LGHDT, CDR2 YNNKEL (reference sequence). The CDR3 is CASSQEGGVYEQYF. Here the CDR3 DNA reads TGTGCCAGCAGCCAAGAGGGAGGGGTCTACGAGCAGTACTTC.

This clonotype was detected only a few times. The rearrangement uses TRBV6-1 and TRBJ1-1; D is uncertain. The V and J ends lost 8 bases and 0 bases respectively, with 13 bases between them. The CDR3 consists of 14 residues. The germline V gene has CDR1 MNHNS and CDR2 SASEGT. CDR3 nucleotides: TGTGCCAGCGCCCTAGGGCAGCTGAACACTGAAGCTTTCTTT. Protein: CASALGQLNTEAFF.

There are a few counts of this clonotype. V and J are TRBV7-2 and TRBJ1-2; maybe TRBD1 (6 bases). V lost 2 bases, J lost 7 bases, and 20 bases lay in between. The CDR3 runs 16 residues. Germline CDR1 SGHTA, CDR2 FQGNSA. CDR3 coding DNA: TGTGCCAGCAGCTTATCAACAGGGCTCGTGGGTTTTGGCTACACCTTC. This encodes CASSLSTGLVGFGYTF.

The table lists this clonotype with a few counts. The chain uses TRBV6-1 and TRBJ2-1; maybe TRBD2 (5 bases). The CDR3 spans 15 residues. Trimming removed 5 bases from V and 4 bases from J, with 15 bases in between. Germline-derived CDR1 and CDR2 are MNHNS and SASEGT. As DNA, the CDR3 is TGTGCCAGCAGTCCTAGCAGGAGGACTTACAATGAGCAGTTCTTC. As protein: CASSPSRRTYNEQFF.